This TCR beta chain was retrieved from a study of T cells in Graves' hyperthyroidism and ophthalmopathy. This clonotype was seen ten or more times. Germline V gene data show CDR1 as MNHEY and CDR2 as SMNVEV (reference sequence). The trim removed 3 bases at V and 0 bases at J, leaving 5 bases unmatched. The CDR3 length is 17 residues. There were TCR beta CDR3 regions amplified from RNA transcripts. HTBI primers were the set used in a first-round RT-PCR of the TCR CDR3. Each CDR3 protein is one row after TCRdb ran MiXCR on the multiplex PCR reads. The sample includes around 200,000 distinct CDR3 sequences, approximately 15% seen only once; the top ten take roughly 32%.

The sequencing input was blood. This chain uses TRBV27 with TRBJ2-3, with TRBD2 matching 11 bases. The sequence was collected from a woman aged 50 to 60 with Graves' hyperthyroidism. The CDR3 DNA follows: TGTGCCAGCAGTTTCCTAGCGGGAGGAACGAGCACAGATACGCAGTATTTT. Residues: CASSFLAGGTSTDTQYF.